The 18 T cell receptor beta chains listed next were all sequenced from one sample in a study of STAT5B mutations in CD4+ large granular lymphocyte leukemia. Profiling relied on immunoSEQ multiplex PCR, and the TCRdb table lists in-frame clones only, not all of them. The table shows 8,000 or so clones, with just under 90% occurring only once. Sequenced material: PBMCs. These receptor sequences come from a woman in her 70s with CD4+ T-cell large granular lymphocyte leukemia.

The rearrangement links TRBV27 to TRBJ2-5; unclear D gene. Trimming removed 0 bases from V and 5 bases from J, with 19 bases in between. CDR3 length equals 17 residues. Germline CDR1 MNHEY, CDR2 SMNVEV (reference sequence). DNA for the CDR3: TGTGCCAGCAGTTTATCGATAGGCCCTATTTCGTCTGAGACCCAGTACTTC. Translation: CASSLSIGPISSETQYF.

V and J are TRBV30 and TRBJ1-1; D is ambiguous. The CDR3 is 13 amino acids. The V gene lost 3 bases and the J gene lost 0 bases, with 8 bases spanning the gap. Per germline, CDR1 GTSNPN and CDR2 SVGIG (reference sequence). CDR3 bases: TGTGCCTGGAGGGAATTTCTGAACACTGAAGCTTTCTTT. Residues: CAWREFLNTEAFF.

V and J are TRBV7-9 and TRBJ2-7; weak D call: TRBD2 (6 bases). V lost 6 bases and J lost 7, with 19 bases in between. The CDR3 has 14 residues. CDR1 is SEHNR, CDR2 FQNEAQ, per germline (reference sequence). CDR3 amino acids: CASREDPTSREQYF. CDR3 DNA: TGTGCCAGCAGGGAGGACCCGACTAGTAGGGAGCAGTACTTC.

J is TRBJ2-3 and V is TRBV7-2; 8 nucleotides agree with TRBD1. J lost 4 bases, V lost 2 bases, and 8 bases had no gene match. The CDR3 is 16 residues long. CDR1 and CDR2 (germline): SGHTA, FQGNSA. The CDR3 coding sequence is TGTGCCAGCAGCTTATCGGCAGGGGGCGCATCAGATACGCAGTATTTT. Protein product: CASSLSAGGASDTQYF.

The rearrangement joins TRBV14 to TRBJ2-2; D perhaps matches TRBD2 (6 bases). Trimming pared 5 bases from V and 3 bases from J, leaving 13 bases between. Germline values: CDR1 SGHDN, CDR2 FVKESK. The CDR3 sequence is 15 residues long. The CDR3 DNA is TGTGCCAGCAGCGCTCGCGGGACGGACACCGGGGAGCTGTTTTTT. Translated, it gives CASSARGTDTGELFF.

This rearrangement joins TRBV19 to TRBJ1-2; D is unclear. Looked up from germline, CDR1 is LNHDA and CDR2 is SQIVND (reference sequence). This CDR3 contains 13 residues. The V end lost 10 bases, the J end lost 5 bases, and 17 bases lay between the germline ends. Here the CDR3 DNA reads TGTGCCACCGTAGAGGCGGACGGGTATGGCTACACCTTC. It encodes CATVEADGYGYTF. The whole variable domain, remainder taken from reference TRBV19 and TRBJ1-2, is DGGITQSPKYLFRKEGQNVTLSCEQNLNHDAMYWYRQDPGQGLRLIYYSQIVNDFQKGDIAEGYSVSREKKESFPLTVTSAQKNPTAFYLCATVEADGYGYTFGSGTRLTVV.

V gene TRBV5-5 combines with J gene TRBJ1-4, with unresolved D. Germline V gene lookup returns CDR1 SGHKS and CDR2 YYEKEE (reference sequence). The CDR3 spans 15 residues. V was cut by 2 bases and J by 6 bases, with 14 bases left in between. The CDR3 sequence: CASSLTGSEDEKLFF. The CDR3 nucleotides read TGTGCCAGCAGCTTAACCGGCTCGGAGGATGAAAAACTGTTTTTT.

The sample holds a few counts of this clone. The rearrangement links TRBV10-3 to TRBJ1-5; D is unclear. V lost 2 bases to trimming and J lost 3 bases, with 8 bases between them. Germline V gene sequence: CDR1 ENHRY, CDR2 SYGVKD. The CDR3 totals 14 residues. The CDR3 here is CAISERADNQPQHF. In nucleotides, the CDR3 is TGTGCCATCAGTGAGCGGGCGGACAATCAGCCCCAGCATTTT.

This sequence joins TRBV5-4 and TRBJ2-3; the D gene is possibly TRBD2 (7 bases). CDR3 length: 14 residues. Trimming stripped 8 bases from V and 3 bases from J, with 16 bases between. Germline V lookup: CDR1 SGHNT, CDR2 YYREEE (reference sequence). The CDR3 nucleotides read TGTGCCAGTCGGGGGGCGGTAGTAACAGATACGCAGTATTTT. Amino acid sequence: CASRGAVVTDTQYF.

This clone was seen only once. This chain uses TRBV7-2 with TRBJ1-1, with TRBD1 as a possible D gene (5 bases). Germline CDR1 SGHTA, CDR2 FQGNSA. CDR3 length: 16 amino acids. Trimming took off 5 bases at V and 4 bases at J, with 20 bases between the two ends. The CDR3 coding sequence is TGTGCCAGCAGCCCCCGTTCGCCAGGGAGGAGCACTGAAGCTTTCTTT. Translated: CASSPRSPGRSTEAFF.

The chain is built from TRBV19 and TRBJ2-2, with D possibly matching TRBD2 (6 bases). The V and J ends lost 7 bases and 5 bases respectively, with 17 bases between them. The CDR3 spans 15 residues. Germline V gene lookup returns CDR1 LNHDA and CDR2 SQIVND (reference sequence). Here the CDR3 reads CASTSGGAKTGELFF. CDR3 nucleotide sequence: TGTGCCAGTACCTCCGGAGGGGCAAAAACCGGGGAGCTGTTTTTT.

As DNA, the CDR3 is TGTGCCAGCGAGAAGCGGGGGGCCTACGAGCAGTACTTC. The encoded protein is CASEKRGAYEQYF. The chain uses TRBV2 and TRBJ2-7, with TRBD2 identical over 9 bases. The CDR3 has 13 residues. V was clipped by 8 bases and J by 2 bases; unmatched bases: 4. Germline-derived CDR1 and CDR2 are SNHLY and FYNNEI.

The chain carries TRBV11-3 and TRBJ2-1; 8 bases are shared with TRBD2. The CDR3 totals 17 residues. The trim removed 1 base at V and 4 bases at J, leaving 9 bases unmatched. Looked up from germline, CDR1 is SGHNT and CDR2 is YENEEA. For the CDR3, the DNA is TGTGCCAGCAGCTTAGGTGATCGGGGGGGGTCTTACAATGAGCAGTTCTTC. Amino acids: CASSLGDRGGSYNEQFF.

The chain couples TRBV19 to TRBJ2-7; 8 bases line up with TRBD2. CDR1 and CDR2 (germline): LNHDA, SQIVND (reference sequence). The CDR3 length is 14 residues. J was trimmed by 7 bases and V by 6 bases; bases with no gene match: 11. The CDR3 DNA follows: TGTGCCAGTAGAGTCAGCGGGGGAGCGGGGGAGCAGTACTTC. Protein product: CASRVSGGAGEQYF.

The chain recombines TRBV7-8 with TRBJ2-5; no firm D call. The germline CDR1 and CDR2 sequences are SGHVS and FQNEAQ. This CDR3 region has 12 residues. V was pared by 2 bases and J by 4 bases, with 5 bases between. The CDR3 reads CASSLQLETQYF. CDR3 DNA: TGTGCCAGCAGCTTACAGCTAGAGACCCAGTACTTC.

This sequence joins TRBV14 and TRBJ2-6; unclear D gene. Germline CDR1 SGHDN, CDR2 FVKESK. The CDR3 length is 14 residues. V gave up 4 bases and J gave up 4 bases, with 8 bases separating them. CDR3 residues: CASSPRLGANVLTF. CDR3 coding DNA: TGTGCCAGCAGCCCCAGGTTAGGGGCCAACGTCCTGACTTTC.

This clone has a single count. The genes are TRBV4-1 and TRBJ2-5; no reliable D call. V was pared by 0 bases and J by 5 bases, with 7 bases between. The CDR3 sequence is 13 residues long. Per germline, CDR1 MGHRA and CDR2 YSYEKL. This CDR3 reads CASSQDWAETQYF. In DNA, the CDR3 is TGCGCCAGCAGCCAAGATTGGGCGGAGACCCAGTACTTC.

This sequence joins TRBV7-2 and TRBJ2-6; D unclear. The V and J ends lost 5 bases and 0 bases respectively, with 5 bases between them. The CDR3 is 14 residues long. Germline V gives CDR1 SGHTA, CDR2 FQGNSA. CDR3 DNA sequence: TGTGCCAGCAGCCAATCCTCTGGGGCCAACGTCCTGACTTTC. Translating gives CASSQSSGANVLTF.